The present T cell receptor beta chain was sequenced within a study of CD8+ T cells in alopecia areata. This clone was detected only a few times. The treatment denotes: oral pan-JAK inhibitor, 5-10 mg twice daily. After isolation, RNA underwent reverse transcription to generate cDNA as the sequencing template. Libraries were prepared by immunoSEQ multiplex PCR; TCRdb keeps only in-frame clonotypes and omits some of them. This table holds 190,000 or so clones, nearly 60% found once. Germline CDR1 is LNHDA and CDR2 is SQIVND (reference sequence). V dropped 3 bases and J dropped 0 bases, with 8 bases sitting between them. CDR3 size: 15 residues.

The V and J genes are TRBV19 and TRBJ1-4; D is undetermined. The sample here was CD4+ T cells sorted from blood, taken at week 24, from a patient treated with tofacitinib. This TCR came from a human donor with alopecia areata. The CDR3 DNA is TGTGCCAGTAGTATCGGCGGTGCAACTAATGAAAAACTGTTTTTT. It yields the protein CASSIGGATNEKLFF.